This is a list of T cell receptor beta chains from one sample in a study of cytomegalovirus exposure and HLA in healthy donors. Method: immunoSEQ multiplex PCR; TCRdb's copy keeps in-frame clones and lacks some. The data contain more than 45,000 clones, about 80% of them singletons. Sequences were obtained from PBMCs. Receptor source: a man aged 45 to 65 in good health and CMV-seronegative. CDR3s include the opening cysteine and the closing phenylalanine or tryptophan. The D gene is left open where the match is weak. For some rows the clone size is stated as once, few or many, or as a class when expanded; others skip it.

>.|TRBJ2-5|TRBV5-6|.
TGTGCCAGCAGCGCTGGACAGGGAGGGGCACAAGAGACCCAGTACTTC
CASSAGQGGAQETQYF
>.|TRBJ2-5|TRBV2|.
TGTGCCAGCAGGAAAGCCGGGGAGACCCAGTACTTC
CASRKAGETQYF
>.|TRBJ1-2|TRBV19|.
TGTGCCAGTAGTATGGGGGACACTCGCCTCTATGGCTACACCTTC
CASSMGDTRLYGYTF
>.|TRBJ1-5|TRBV6-5|.
TGTGCCAGCAGTTACGGACACAATCAGCCCCAGCATTTT
CASSYGHNQPQHF
>.|TRBJ2-2|TRBV10-3|.
TGTGCCATCAGCGATGGGGGGACGCGAAACGCCGGGGAGCTGTTTTTT
CAISDGGTRNAGELFF
>TRBD1|TRBJ2-1|TRBV7-8|.
TGTGCCAGCAGCTCAACAGGGGGATCCTACAATGAGCAGTTCTTC
CASSSTGGSYNEQFF
>.|TRBJ1-5|TRBV4-3|once
TGCGCCAGCAGCCAAGTCTGGGGGGAGGGCAATCAGCCCCAGCATTTT
CASSQVWGEGNQPQHF
>TRBD1|TRBJ2-2|TRBV14|.
TGTGCCAGCAGCCGGGGGACAGAGAACACCGGGGAGCTGTTTTTT
CASSRGTENTGELFF
>.|TRBJ2-2|TRBV6-6|.
TGTGCCAGCAGTTACGGAAGAGGGAACACCGGGGAGCTGTTTTTT
CASSYGRGNTGELFF
>.|TRBJ1-1|TRBV5-6|.
TGTGCCAGCAGCGGAACAGGGTACAACACTGAAGCTTTCTTT
CASSGTGYNTEAFF
>.|TRBJ2-7|TRBV29-1|.
TGCAGCGTTGAAGGCAGGACACGCTACGAGCAGTACTTC
CSVEGRTRYEQYF
>TRBD1|TRBJ1-2|TRBV13|.
TGTGCCAGCAGCCAGGGGGATGCAGGGGGCGCTGATGGCTACACCTTC
CASSQGDAGGADGYTF
>.|TRBJ2-1|TRBV27|once
TGTGCCAGCCGTAGGGGGTCGCCCTACAATGAGCAGTTCTTC
CASRRGSPYNEQFF
>.|TRBJ2-7|TRBV28|.
TGTGCCAGCAGCCCTCGGGGACATCCTTACGAGCAGTACTTC
CASSPRGHPYEQYF
>.|TRBJ2-7|TRBV5-1|.
TGCGCCAGCAGCCCCAGGGAAACCTACGAGCAGTACTTC
CASSPRETYEQYF
>.|TRBJ1-4|TRBV5-5|.
TGTGCCAGCAGCTTGGTTAGGCAGGGGTTTGAAAAACTGTTTTTT
CASSLVRQGFEKLFF
>TRBD2|TRBJ2-7|TRBV19|few
TGTGCCAGTAGTATAGGCCGACTAGCTCGGGCTTCCGAGCAGTACTTC
CASSIGRLARASEQYF
>.|TRBJ2-6|TRBV9|.
TGTGCCAGCAGCAAGACGGGGTTCTCTGGGGCCAACGTCCTGACTTTC
CASSKTGFSGANVLTF
>.|TRBJ1-5|TRBV29-1|.
TGCAGCGTTCAGGGCCCTGCGCCCCAGCATTTT
CSVQGPAPQHF
>TRBD1|TRBJ1-1|TRBV14|few
TGTGCCAGCAGCCCAAGACAGGGATGGACTGAAGCTTTCTTT
CASSPRQGWTEAFF
>TRBD2|TRBJ2-7|TRBV18|.
TGTGCCAGCTCACCACGGACTAGCGGGGGCCAGCTCTACGAGCAGTACTTC
CASSPRTSGGQLYEQYF
>.|TRBJ2-7|TRBV6-5|few
TGTGCCAGCAGTTACCACAAGTCCTACGAGCAGTACTTC
CASSYHKSYEQYF
>TRBD1|TRBJ1-2|TRBV5-1|few
TGCGCCAGCAGCCTCGCTGGGACAGGGGGGGGCTACACCTTC
CASSLAGTGGGYTF
>TRBD2|TRBJ2-5|TRBV6-5|.
TGTGCCAGCAGCCCCCAGACAGCGGGGGGGAAGACCCAGTACTTC
CASSPQTAGGKTQYF
>TRBD1|TRBJ2-7|TRBV5-6|few
TGTGCCAGCACCCCGGGACAGGGGGAAGACGAGCAGTACTTC
CASTPGQGEDEQYF